The rows below give T cell receptor beta chains drawn from one sample of a study of T cell responses to AZD1222 COVID-19 vaccine. The data were produced by immunoSEQ multiplex PCR, yet TCRdb's version contains in-frame clones alone and is incomplete. The sample records around 100,000 clones, around 89% being singletons. This specimen consisted of peripheral blood, obtained 28 days after the second AZD1222 dose. These receptors were obtained from an adult who received the AZD1222 COVID-19 vaccine. Each CDR3 is given with its conserved first and last residue.

CDR3 length	V gene	J gene	CDR3 protein
15	TRBV4-3	TRBJ2-1	CASSQDRNGYNEQFF
12	TRBV28	TRBJ1-2	CASRRQGYGYTF
16	TRBV7-2	TRBJ2-2	CASSLRLAGNTGELFF
16	TRBV7-8	TRBJ1-6	CASSVTGQGGYSPLHF
15	TRBV3-1/TRBV3-2	TRBJ2-5	CASSPSWGYQETQYF
18	TRBV3-1/TRBV3-2	TRBJ1-2	CASSQGAGVGRGLRGYTF
17	TRBV27	TRBJ2-3	CASSLKGGGTLTDTQYF
14	TRBV18	TRBJ1-2	CASRTEAEVSGYTF
14	TRBV5-1	TRBJ2-3	CASSLNRATDTQYF
13	TRBV7-2	TRBJ2-2	CASAGTYTGELFF
17	TRBV6-2/TRBV6-3	TRBJ2-3	CASSYLAGGRSTDTQYF
15	TRBV7-9	TRBJ2-4	CASSPPGTAKNIQYF
15	TRBV5-6	TRBJ2-2	CASSLTGINTGELFF
15	TRBV3-1/TRBV3-2	TRBJ1-4	CASSQARGGNEKLFF
15	TRBV11-3	TRBJ2-6	CASSAGASGANVLTF
15	TRBV7-9	TRBJ1-1	CASSDRQGANTEAFF
14	TRBV21-1	TRBJ2-1	CVSSKAKKGNEQFF
15	TRBV3-1/TRBV3-2	TRBJ1-4	CASSQRQGLMEKLFF
12	TRBV4-2	TRBJ2-1	CASSQAENEQFF
14	TRBV5-1	TRBJ2-5	CASSQLGGGETQYF
13	TRBV5-1	TRBJ1-6	CASKGDHNSPLHF
13	TRBV5-8	TRBJ2-7	CASSPRGIYEQYF
15	TRBV19	TRBJ2-3	CASSRTSGGTDTQYF
14	TRBV4-3	TRBJ1-5	CASSQDQSEQPQHF
14	TRBV7-9	TRBJ1-5	CASSLSSAEQPQHF
15	TRBV19	TRBJ2-5	CASSIGQGRQETQYF
15	TRBV2	TRBJ2-5	CASRPSNAYQETQYF
13	TRBV19	TRBJ2-3	CASSQTSGSTQYF
14	TRBV27	TRBJ1-2	CASSLSIQGYGYTF
20	TRBV7-9	TRBJ2-5	CASSTRKRPGDEMYQETQYF
14	TRBV9	TRBJ1-1	CASSAGTAYTEAFF
16	TRBV6-4	TRBJ2-1	CASSASLNGGANEQFF
15	TRBV6-5	TRBJ1-1	CASNLDRPFNTEAFF
14	TRBV2	TRBJ1-4	CASSPDRGNEKLFF
16	TRBV3-1/TRBV3-2	TRBJ2-7	CASSPSPTGGGYEQYF
16	TRBV14	TRBJ2-7	CASSQDLGASPHEQYF
13	TRBV19	TRBJ1-5	CASIGGAGQPQHF
11	TRBV6-5	TRBJ2-1	CASLNYNEQFF
12	TRBV12-3/TRBV12-4	TRBJ2-7	CASSFHGIEQYF
15	TRBV6-5	TRBJ1-3	CASSSMGVSGNTIYF
13	TRBV14	TRBJ1-1	CASSLSGQTKAFF
12	TRBV3-1/TRBV3-2	TRBJ1-2	CASSKMGAGYTF
15	TRBV13	TRBJ2-7	CASSLLGDSAYEQYF
16	TRBV10-3	TRBJ2-1	CAISGRQGAAYNEQFF
15	TRBV6-6	TRBJ2-5	CASSYSWAQQETQYF
16	TRBV4-3	TRBJ2-7	CASSLDLPESGYEQYF
16	TRBV3-1/TRBV3-2	TRBJ2-3	CASSQETGTSTDTQYF
14	TRBV10-2	TRBJ1-6	CASSAARDNSPLHF
12	TRBV7-8	TRBJ1-1	CASSFGDNEAFF
14	TRBV24-1	TRBJ1-2	CATSDSGTVLGYTF
14	TRBV28	TRBJ1-1	CASTSPFMNTEAFF
12	TRBV3-1/TRBV3-2	TRBJ1-4	CASSQEDRELFF